This T cell receptor beta chain appears in the sequencing data of a study of human T cells and chemical hapten exposure (dated by TCRdb to the early 2020s). In the study overall: For sensitization, 2% DPC in acetone was applied to an approximately 2 cm by approximately 2 cm area of upper inner arm skin. Throughout the approximately 25-week study period, patients were also given weekly therapeutic DPC doses on the scalp. Patch testing was performed on the upper back with Finn chambers containing 0.01% DPC, and the patch tests were scored after 6 days according to International Contact Dermatitis Research Group standards. Most of the patients in the cohort were female, and the cohort covered alopecia areata with under or over 50% scalp involvement, alopecia totalis and alopecia universalis. The libraries were sequenced as a pool, and the TCR yield per sample differed mostly because of small variations in library volumes within the pool. The study tracked peripheral blood TCR repertoire changes in vivo during primary and secondary sensitization to the hapten diphenylcyclopropenone (DPC) in alopecia patients. Blood samples were taken from patients before sensitization (week 0) and then at 2, 6 and about 24 weeks after DPC sensitization. For TCR sequencing, blood came from about 28 alopecia patients at anywhere from one to four time points (pre-sensitization, 2, 6 and 24 weeks). Results the study describes overall, beyond this receptor: Patch test score correlated positively with the number of PT1 expanded TCRs, reaching significance at thresholds 8, 16 and 32 but not at 4. Alopecia, a presumed autoimmune disease, was present in all patients, so the immune response of the patients might differ from that of healthy individuals. DPC sensitization did not change the number of TCRs with a frequency above 1 in 1000, and there was no evidence of changes in global repertoire structure. Repeated subsampling changed both the strength of the expansion versus patch-test correlation and the threshold at which the correlation became significant. Compared with pre-sensitization or healthy control sets, expanded TCRs formed significantly more large CDR3 similarity clusters, which is consistent with antigen-driven responses.

This clonotype turned up a few times. The target of this receptor is not known. It has no much larger one-base neighbor in the sample; base qualities were not kept. This specimen's time point label, interpreted: pre-sensitization, week 0. In light of the paper, this sample's treatment or condition label describes: therapeutic diphenylcyclopropenone sensitization with weekly scalp DPC. At every patch-test visit, the blood draw took place before the patch test was put on. Eligible patients were aged 18 to 70, diagnosed with alopecia, deemed suitable for DPC therapy, and excluded if pregnant. Unfractionated whole blood was collected in Tempus Blood RNA tubes, and total RNA was extracted from that blood. Libraries were prepared through RACE. The data were produced on a NextSeq 500. During library preparation, unique molecular identifiers were attached to individual cDNA molecules so that TCRs could be counted in a quantitative, reproducible way. For every blood RNA sample, sequencing covered both the TCR alpha and TCR beta chains. For the original study's pipeline: The median number of TCRs per sample was 95,638, ranging from roughly 23,224 to 700,000. The Decombinator software suite was used to annotate the V, J and CDR3 of the TCR reads. Every sample was subsampled to the same number of TCRs (28,000) for the PS versus PT1 abundance plots. Expanded TCRs were defined as absent before sensitization and observed at least eight times at the 2-week time point. The public sequencing data were trimmed at Q25 with fastp and processed into clonotypes with MiXCR by TCRdb, which kept only in-frame beta chains. Rows merge per CDR3 protein into single entries with the most common DNA and genes. The V and J calls, along with clone size, are taken from TCRdb and not from the paper's own processing. This sample has roughly 380,000 distinct CDR3 sequences in its table, and 4.5% to 6% of those were observed once. Just over 2.5% of the sample goes to the ten largest clones.

The TCR comes from a woman between 45 and 60 years old with alopecia areata. Some clones in this sample may be carry-over from other donors' samples. The starting material was whole blood, obtained in connection with sensitization to the hapten diphenylcyclopropenone (DPC).

At the DNA level, the sequence is TGTGCCATCAGTGAGGTAGGGCGCGAGCAGTACTTC. It specifies CAISEVGREQYF. The chain uses TRBV10-3 and TRBJ2-7; the D gene assignment is ambiguous. Reading from cysteine to phenylalanine, the CDR3 counts 12 amino acids. Solely the CDR3 DNA is kept, with 36 bases framed from the first base. Trimming takes 2 bases from V and 6 bases from J, and the germline ends sit 8 bases apart. The germline V gene sets CDR1 to ENHRY and CDR2 to SYGVKD.